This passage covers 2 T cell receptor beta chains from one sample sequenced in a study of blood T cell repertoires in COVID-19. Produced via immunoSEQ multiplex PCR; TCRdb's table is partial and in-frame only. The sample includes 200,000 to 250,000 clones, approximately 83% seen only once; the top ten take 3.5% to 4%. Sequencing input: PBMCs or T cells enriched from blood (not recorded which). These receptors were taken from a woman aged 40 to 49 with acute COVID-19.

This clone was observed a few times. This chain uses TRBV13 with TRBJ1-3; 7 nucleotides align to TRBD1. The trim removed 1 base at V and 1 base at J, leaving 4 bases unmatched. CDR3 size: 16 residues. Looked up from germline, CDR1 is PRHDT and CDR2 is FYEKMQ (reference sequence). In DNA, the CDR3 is TGTGCCAGCAGCTTAGTGACAGGGAGATCTGGAAACACCATATATTTT. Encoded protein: CASSLVTGRSGNTIYF.

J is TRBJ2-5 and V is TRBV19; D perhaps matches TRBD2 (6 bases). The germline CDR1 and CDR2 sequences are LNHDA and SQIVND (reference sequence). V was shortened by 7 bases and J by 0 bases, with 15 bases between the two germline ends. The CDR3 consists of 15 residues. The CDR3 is CASTSWWGDQETQYF. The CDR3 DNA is TGTGCCAGTACCTCGTGGTGGGGGGACCAAGAGACCCAGTACTTC.